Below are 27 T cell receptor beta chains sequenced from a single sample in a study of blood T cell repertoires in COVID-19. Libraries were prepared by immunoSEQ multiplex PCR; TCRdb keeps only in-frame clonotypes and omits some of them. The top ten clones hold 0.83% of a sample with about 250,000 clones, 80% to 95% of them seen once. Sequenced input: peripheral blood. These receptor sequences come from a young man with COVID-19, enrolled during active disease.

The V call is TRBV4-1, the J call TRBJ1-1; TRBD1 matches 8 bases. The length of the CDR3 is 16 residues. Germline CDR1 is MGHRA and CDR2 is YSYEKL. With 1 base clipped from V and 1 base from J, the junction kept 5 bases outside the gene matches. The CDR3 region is CASSQGQGAGNTEAFF. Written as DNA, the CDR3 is TGCGCCAGCAGCCAAGGTCAGGGGGCGGGGAACACTGAAGCTTTCTTT.

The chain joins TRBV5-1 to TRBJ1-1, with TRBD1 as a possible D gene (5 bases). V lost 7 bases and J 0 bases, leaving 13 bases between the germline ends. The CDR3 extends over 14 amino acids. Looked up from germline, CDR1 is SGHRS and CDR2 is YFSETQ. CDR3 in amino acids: CASGQGFLNTEAFF. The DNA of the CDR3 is TGCGCCAGCGGGCAGGGCTTTTTGAACACTGAAGCTTTCTTT.

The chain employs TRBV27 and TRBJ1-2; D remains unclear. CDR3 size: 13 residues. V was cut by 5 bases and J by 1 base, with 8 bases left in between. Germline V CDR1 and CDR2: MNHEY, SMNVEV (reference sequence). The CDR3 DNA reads TGTGCCAGCAGTCTCACAGTTAACTATGGCTACACCTTC. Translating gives CASSLTVNYGYTF.

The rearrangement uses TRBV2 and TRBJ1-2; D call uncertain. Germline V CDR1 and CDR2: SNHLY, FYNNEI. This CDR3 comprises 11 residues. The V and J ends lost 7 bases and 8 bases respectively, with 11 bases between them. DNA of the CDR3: TGTGCCAGCAAAGCAGGCCAAGGCTACACCTTC. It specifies CASKAGQGYTF.

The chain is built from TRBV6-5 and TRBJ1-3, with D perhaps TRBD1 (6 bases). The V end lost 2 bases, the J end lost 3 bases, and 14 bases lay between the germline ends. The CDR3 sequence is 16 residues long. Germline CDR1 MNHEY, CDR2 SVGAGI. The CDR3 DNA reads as TGTGCCAGCAGTTACCAAATGGACAGTTTTGGAAACACCATATATTTT. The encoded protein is CASSYQMDSFGNTIYF.

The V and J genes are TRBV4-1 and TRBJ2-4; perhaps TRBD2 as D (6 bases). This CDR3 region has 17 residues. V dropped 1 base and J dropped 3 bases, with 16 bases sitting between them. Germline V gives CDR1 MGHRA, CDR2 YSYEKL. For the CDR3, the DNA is TGCGCCAGCAGCCAAGTAATCCGGGAGAGGGTCAAAAACATTCAGTACTTC. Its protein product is CASSQVIRERVKNIQYF.

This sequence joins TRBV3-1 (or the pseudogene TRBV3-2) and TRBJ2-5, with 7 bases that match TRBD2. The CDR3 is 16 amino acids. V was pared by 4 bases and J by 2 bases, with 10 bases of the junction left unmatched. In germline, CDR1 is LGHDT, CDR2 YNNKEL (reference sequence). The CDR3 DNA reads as TGTGCCAGCAGCCTCCGAGGGGCTAGCGGTCAAGAGACCCAGTACTTC. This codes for CASSLRGASGQETQYF.

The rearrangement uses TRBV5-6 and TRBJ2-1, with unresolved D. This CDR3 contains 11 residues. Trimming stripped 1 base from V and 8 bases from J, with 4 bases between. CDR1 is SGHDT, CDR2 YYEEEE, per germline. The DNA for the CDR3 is TGTGCCAGCAGCTTGTATGATGAGCAGTTCTTC. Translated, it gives CASSLYDEQFF.

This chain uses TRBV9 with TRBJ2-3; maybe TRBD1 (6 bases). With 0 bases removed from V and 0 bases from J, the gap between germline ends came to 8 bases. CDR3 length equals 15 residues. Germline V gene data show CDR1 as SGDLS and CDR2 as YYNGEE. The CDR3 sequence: CASSVEGQSTDTQYF. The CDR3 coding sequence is TGTGCCAGCAGCGTAGAAGGACAGAGCACAGATACGCAGTATTTT.

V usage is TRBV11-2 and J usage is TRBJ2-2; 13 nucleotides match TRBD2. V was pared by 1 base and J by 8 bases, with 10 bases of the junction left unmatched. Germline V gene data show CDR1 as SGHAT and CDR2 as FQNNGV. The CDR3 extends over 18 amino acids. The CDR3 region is CASSLGTSGGPSLGELFF. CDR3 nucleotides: TGTGCCAGCAGCTTAGGGACTAGCGGGGGCCCGTCCCTGGGGGAGCTGTTTTTT. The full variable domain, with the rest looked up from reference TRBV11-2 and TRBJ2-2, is EAGVAQSPRYKIIEKRQSVAFWCNPISGHATLYWYQQILGQGPKLLIQFQNNGVVDDSQLPKDRFSAERLKGVDSTLKIQPAKLEDSAVYLCASSLGTSGGPSLGELFFGEGSRLTVL.

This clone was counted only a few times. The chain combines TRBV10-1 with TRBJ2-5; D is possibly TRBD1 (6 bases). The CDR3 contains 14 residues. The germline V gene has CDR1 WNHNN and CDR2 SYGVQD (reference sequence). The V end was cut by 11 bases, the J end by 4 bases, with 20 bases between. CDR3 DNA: TGCGCCGGAAACATACAGGGTATCAGAGAGACCCAGTACTTC. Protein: CAGNIQGIRETQYF.

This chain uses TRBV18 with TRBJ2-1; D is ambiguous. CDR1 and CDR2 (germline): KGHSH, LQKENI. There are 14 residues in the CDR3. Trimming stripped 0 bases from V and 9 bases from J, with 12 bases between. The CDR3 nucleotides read TGTGCCAGCTCACCACCGTCACAACACAGTGAGCAGTTCTTC. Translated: CASSPPSQHSEQFF.

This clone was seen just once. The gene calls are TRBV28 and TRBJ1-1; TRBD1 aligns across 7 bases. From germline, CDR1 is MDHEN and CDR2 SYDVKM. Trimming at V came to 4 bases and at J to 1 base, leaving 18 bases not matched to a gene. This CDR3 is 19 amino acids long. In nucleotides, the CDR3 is TGTGCCAGCAGTTCCCACCCAGGTGGGGGACAGTCGAGGAACACTGAAGCTTTCTTT. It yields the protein CASSSHPGGGQSRNTEAFF.

The CDR3 sequence is CASSEGGGVFDRGVEQFF. The CDR3 DNA is TGTGCCAGCAGTGAAGGAGGGGGAGTTTTCGACAGGGGAGTTGAGCAGTTCTTC. The genes are TRBV6-1 and TRBJ2-1; 8 nucleotides align to TRBD1. Trimming took 1 base from V and 9 from J; bases not matched to a gene: 17. The germline V gene encodes CDR1 MNHNS and CDR2 SASEGT. The CDR3 has 18 amino acids.

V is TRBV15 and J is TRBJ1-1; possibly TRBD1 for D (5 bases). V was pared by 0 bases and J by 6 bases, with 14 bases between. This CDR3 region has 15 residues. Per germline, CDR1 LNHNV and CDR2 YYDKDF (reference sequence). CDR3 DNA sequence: TGTGCCACCAGCAGAGATCATATTGGGGCCGCTGAAGCTTTCTTT. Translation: CATSRDHIGAAEAFF.

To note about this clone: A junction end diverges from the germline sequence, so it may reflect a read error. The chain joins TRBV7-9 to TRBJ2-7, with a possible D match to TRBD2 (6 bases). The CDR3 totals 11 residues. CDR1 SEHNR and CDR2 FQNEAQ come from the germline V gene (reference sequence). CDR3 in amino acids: CASSSGAGGHF. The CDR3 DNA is TGTGCCAGCAGCTCGGGCGCCGGGGGTCACTTC.

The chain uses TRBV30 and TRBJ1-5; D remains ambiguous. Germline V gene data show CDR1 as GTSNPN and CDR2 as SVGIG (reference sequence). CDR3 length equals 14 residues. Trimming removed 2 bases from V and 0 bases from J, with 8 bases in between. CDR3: CAWSLLYSNQPQHF. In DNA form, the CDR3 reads TGTGCCTGGAGTCTCCTTTATAGCAATCAGCCCCAGCATTTT.

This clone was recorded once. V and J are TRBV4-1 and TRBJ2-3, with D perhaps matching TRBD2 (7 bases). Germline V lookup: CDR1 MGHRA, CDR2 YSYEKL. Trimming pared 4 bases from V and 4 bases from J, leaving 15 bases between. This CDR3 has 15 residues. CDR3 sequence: CASSPRKGGSDTQYF. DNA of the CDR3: TGCGCCAGCAGCCCCCGGAAGGGGGGGTCAGATACGCAGTATTTT.

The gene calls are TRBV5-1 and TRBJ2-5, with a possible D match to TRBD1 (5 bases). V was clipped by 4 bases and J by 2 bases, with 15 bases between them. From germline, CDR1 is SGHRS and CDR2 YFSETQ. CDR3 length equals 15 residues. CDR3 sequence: CASSESGYGQETQYF. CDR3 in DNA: TGCGCCAGCAGCGAGTCAGGGTATGGGCAAGAGACCCAGTACTTC.

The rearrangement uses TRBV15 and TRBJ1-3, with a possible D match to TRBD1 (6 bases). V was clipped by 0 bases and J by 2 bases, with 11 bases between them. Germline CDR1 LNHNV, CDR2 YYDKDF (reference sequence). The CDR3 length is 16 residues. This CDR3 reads CATSRDTGIPGNTIYF. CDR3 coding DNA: TGTGCCACCAGCAGAGACACAGGGATCCCTGGAAACACCATATATTTT. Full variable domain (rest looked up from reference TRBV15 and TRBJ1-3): DAMVIQNPRYQVTQFGKPVTLSCSQTLNHNVMYWYQQKSSQAPKLLFHYYDKDFNNEADTPDNFQSRRPNTSFCFLDIRSPGLGDTAMYLCATSRDTGIPGNTIYFGEGSWLTVV.

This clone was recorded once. CDR3 DNA: TGTGCCAGCAGTGTTGACAGCATCCTTAACTATGGCTACACCTTC. Translating gives CASSVDSILNYGYTF. The J gene is TRBJ1-2, the V gene TRBV2; tentative D call: TRBD1 (5 bases). V lost 4 bases and J lost 1, with 13 bases in between. Germline CDR1 reads SNHLY; CDR2 reads FYNNEI. The CDR3 runs 15 residues.

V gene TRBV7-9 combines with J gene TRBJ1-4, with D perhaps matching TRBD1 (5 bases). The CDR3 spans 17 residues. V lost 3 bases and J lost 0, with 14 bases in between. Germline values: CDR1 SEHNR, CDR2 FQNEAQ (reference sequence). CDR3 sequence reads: CASSLVQDYATNEKLFF. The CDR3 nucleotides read TGTGCCAGCAGCTTGGTACAGGATTATGCAACTAATGAAAAACTGTTTTTT.

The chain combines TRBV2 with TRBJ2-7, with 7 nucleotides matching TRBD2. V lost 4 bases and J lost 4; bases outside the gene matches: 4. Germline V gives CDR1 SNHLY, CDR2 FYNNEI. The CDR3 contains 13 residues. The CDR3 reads CASSGEGGYEQYF. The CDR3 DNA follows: TGTGCCAGCAGTGGGGAGGGCGGTTACGAGCAGTACTTC. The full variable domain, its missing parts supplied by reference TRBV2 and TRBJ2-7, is EPEVTQTPSHQVTQMGQEVILRCVPISNHLYFYWYRQILGQKVEFLVSFYNNEISEKSEIFDDQFSVERPDGSNFTLKIRSTKLEDSAMYFCASSGEGGYEQYFGPGTRLTVT.

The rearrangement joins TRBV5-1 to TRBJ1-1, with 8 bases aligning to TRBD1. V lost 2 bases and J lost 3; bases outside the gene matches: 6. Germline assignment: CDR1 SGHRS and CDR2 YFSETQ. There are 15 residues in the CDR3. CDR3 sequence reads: CASSFFSQGDTEAFF. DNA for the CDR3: TGCGCCAGCAGCTTTTTTTCACAGGGGGACACTGAAGCTTTCTTT.

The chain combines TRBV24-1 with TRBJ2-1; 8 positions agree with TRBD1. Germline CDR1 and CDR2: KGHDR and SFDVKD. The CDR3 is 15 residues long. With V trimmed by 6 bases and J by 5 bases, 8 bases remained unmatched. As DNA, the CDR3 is TGTGCCACCAGTACGCCGGGACAGGCTAACAATGAGCAGTTCTTC. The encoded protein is CATSTPGQANNEQFF.

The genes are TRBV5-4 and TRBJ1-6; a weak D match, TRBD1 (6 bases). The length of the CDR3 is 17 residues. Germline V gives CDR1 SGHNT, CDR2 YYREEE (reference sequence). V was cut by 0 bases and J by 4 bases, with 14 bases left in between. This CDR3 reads CASSLGGGTAYNSPLHF. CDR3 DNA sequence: TGTGCCAGCAGCTTGGGAGGGGGAACAGCGTATAATTCACCCCTCCACTTT.

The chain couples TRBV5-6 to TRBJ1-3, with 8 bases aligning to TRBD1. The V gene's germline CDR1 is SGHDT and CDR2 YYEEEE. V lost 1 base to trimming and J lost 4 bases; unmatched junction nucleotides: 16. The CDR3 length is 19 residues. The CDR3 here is CASSLLTPRQGIIGNTIYF. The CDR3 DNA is TGTGCCAGCAGCTTGTTGACCCCTAGACAGGGGATTATCGGAAACACCATATATTTT.